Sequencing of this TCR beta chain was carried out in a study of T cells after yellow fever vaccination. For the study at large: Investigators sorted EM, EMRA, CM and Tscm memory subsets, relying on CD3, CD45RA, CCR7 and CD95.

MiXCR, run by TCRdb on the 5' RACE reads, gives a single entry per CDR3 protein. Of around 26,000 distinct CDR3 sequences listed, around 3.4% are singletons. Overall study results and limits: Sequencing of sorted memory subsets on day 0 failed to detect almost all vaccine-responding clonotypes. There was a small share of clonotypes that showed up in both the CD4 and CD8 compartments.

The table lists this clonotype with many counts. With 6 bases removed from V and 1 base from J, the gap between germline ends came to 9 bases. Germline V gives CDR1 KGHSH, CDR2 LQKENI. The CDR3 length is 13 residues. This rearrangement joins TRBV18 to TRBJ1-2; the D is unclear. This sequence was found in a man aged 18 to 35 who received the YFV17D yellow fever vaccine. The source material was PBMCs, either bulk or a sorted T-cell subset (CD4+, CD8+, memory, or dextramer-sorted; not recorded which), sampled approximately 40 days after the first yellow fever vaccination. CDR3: CASSAEVNYGYTF. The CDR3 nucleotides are TGTGCCAGCTCCGCTGAGGTTAACTATGGCTACACCTTC.